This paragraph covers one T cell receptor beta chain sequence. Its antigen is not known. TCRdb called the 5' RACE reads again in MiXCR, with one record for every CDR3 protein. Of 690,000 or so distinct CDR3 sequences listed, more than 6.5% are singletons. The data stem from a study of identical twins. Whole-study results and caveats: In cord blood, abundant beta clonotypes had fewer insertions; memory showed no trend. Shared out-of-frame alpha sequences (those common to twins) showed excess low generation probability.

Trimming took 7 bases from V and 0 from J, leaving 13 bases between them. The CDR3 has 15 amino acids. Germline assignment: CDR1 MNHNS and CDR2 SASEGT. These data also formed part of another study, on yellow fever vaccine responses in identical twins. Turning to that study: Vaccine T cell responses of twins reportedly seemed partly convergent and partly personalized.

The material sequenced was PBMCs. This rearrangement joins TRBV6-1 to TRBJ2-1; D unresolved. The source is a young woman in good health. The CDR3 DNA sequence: TGTGCCAGCACTATATTTAGTAGCTCCTACAATGAGCAGTTCTTC. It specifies CASTIFSSSYNEQFF.